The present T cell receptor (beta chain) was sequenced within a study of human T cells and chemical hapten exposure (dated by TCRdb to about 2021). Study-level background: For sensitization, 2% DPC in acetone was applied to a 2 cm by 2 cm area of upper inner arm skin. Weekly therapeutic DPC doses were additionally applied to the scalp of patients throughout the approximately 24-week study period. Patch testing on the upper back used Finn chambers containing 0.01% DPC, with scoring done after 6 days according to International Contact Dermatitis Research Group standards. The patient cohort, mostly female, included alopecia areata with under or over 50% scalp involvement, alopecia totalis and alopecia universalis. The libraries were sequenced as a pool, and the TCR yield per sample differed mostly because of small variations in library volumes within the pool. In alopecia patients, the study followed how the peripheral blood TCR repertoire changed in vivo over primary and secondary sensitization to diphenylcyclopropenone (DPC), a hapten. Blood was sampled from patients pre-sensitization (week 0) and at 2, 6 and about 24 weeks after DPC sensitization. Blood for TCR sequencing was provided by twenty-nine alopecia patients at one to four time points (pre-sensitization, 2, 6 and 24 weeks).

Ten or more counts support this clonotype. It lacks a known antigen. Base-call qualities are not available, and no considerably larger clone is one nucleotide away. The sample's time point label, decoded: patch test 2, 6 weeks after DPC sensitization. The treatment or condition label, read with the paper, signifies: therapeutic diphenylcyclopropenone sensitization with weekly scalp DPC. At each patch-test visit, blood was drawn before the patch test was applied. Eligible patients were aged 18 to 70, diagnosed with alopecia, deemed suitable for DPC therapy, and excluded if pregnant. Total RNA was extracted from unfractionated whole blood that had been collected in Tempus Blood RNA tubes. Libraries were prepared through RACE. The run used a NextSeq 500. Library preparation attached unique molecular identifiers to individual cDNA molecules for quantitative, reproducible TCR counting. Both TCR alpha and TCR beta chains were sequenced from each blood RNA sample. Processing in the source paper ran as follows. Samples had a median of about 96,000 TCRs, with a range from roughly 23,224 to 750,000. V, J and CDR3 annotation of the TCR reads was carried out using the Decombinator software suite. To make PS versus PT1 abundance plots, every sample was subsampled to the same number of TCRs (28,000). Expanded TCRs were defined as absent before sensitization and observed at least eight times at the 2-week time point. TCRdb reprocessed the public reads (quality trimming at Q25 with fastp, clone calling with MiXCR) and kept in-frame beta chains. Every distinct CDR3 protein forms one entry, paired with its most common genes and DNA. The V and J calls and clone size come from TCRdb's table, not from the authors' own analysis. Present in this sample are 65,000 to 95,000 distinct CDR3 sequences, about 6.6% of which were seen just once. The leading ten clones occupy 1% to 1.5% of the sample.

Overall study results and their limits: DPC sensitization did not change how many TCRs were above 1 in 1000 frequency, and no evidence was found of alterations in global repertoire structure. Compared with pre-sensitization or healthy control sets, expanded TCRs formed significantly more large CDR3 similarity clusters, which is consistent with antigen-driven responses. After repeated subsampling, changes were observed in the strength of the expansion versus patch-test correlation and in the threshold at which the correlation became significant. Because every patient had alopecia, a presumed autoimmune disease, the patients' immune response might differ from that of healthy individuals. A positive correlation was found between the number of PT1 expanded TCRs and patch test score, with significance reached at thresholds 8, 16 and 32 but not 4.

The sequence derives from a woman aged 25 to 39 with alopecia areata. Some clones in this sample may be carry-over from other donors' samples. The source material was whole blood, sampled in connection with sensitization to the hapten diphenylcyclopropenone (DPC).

The CDR3 in this case is CSAWTTTGYEQYF. The nucleotides are TGCAGTGCTTGGACTACCACTGGATACGAGCAGTACTTC. In this chain, TRBV20-1 is recombined with TRBJ2-7; the D region possibly corresponds to TRBD2 (6 bases align). Including cysteine and phenylalanine, the CDR3 has 13 amino acids. Left in the record is the CDR3 DNA by itself, 39 bases read in frame from the first base. V and J lose 5 bases and 4 bases, and a span of 15 bases separates them. The CDR1 and CDR2 encoded by the germline V gene (reference sequence) are DFQATT and SNEGSKA.